These 30 T cell receptor beta chains share one sample of origin, sequenced in a study of blood T cell repertoires in COVID-19. Clones were sequenced by immunoSEQ multiplex PCR, and TCRdb holds only the in-frame ones, with some missing. The profile shows around 150,000 clones, about 85% of them singletons. The specimen sequenced was peripheral blood. Receptor source: a woman between 55 and 75 years old with active or convalescent COVID-19.

The CDR3 DNA is TGTGCCTTTCTGGACAGGGACTATAATTCACCCCTCCACTTT. Translated: CAFLDRDYNSPLHF. This sequence joins TRBV2 and TRBJ1-6; 8 bases are shared with TRBD1. This CDR3 has 14 residues. CDR1 SNHLY and CDR2 FYNNEI come from the germline V gene. V lost 11 bases, J lost 3 bases, and 6 bases stayed unmatched.

This clone was detected a few times. V and J are TRBV13 and TRBJ2-5; D might be TRBD1 (6 bases). Trimming removed 0 bases at V and 4 bases at J, with 18 bases between. Germline CDR1 and CDR2: PRHDT and FYEKMQ (reference sequence). CDR3 size: 17 residues. For the CDR3, the DNA is TGTGCCAGCAGCTTAGGAATCTTGGCTCAGGGGAGAGAGACCCAGTACTTC. Translation: CASSLGILAQGRETQYF.

The chain employs TRBV2 and TRBJ2-2; D gene uncertain. The CDR3 sequence is 15 residues long. Between the trimmed V and J ends, which lost 3 bases and 6 bases, there was a span of 14 bases. Germline lookup yields CDR1 SNHLY and CDR2 FYNNEI. CDR3 residues: CASSDAGQESGELFF. The DNA of the CDR3 is TGTGCCAGCAGTGACGCAGGCCAGGAATCCGGGGAGCTGTTTTTT. Complete variable domain (other parts from reference TRBV2 and TRBJ2-2): EPEVTQTPSHQVTQMGQEVILRCVPISNHLYFYWYRQILGQKVEFLVSFYNNEISEKSEIFDDQFSVERPDGSNFTLKIRSTKLEDSAMYFCASSDAGQESGELFFGEGSRLTVL.

On this clone: Sequence at one end of the junction differs from germline and may be a read error. The chain is built from TRBV3-1 (or the pseudogene TRBV3-2) and TRBJ1-2, with 7 nucleotides matching TRBD1. Germline CDR1 and CDR2: LGHDT and YNNKEL (reference sequence). This CDR3 region has 15 residues. CDR3 region: CASSRGPPGQQVVYF. For the CDR3, the DNA is TGTGCCAGCAGCCGGGGCCCGCCGGGACAGCAGGTTGTTTACTTC.

The chain combines TRBV19 with TRBJ1-2, with no clear D. V dropped 3 bases and J dropped 8 bases, with 13 bases sitting between them. The CDR3 runs to 13 residues. Germline-derived CDR1 and CDR2 are LNHDA and SQIVND (reference sequence). CDR3 region: CASSIGWGDGYTF. The CDR3 DNA sequence: TGTGCCAGTAGTATTGGATGGGGAGACGGCTACACCTTC.

The rearrangement links TRBV30 to TRBJ1-2; possible D gene TRBD1, 5 bases. Germline V gives CDR1 GTSNPN, CDR2 SVGIG (reference sequence). CDR3 length equals 13 residues. The V end lost 3 bases, the J end lost 2 bases, and 10 bases lay between the germline ends. This chain's CDR3 is CAWRGQGNYGYTF. The CDR3 bases are TGTGCCTGGAGGGGTCAGGGAAACTATGGCTACACCTTC.

This rearrangement joins TRBV5-6 to TRBJ1-2, with a possible D match to TRBD1 (5 bases). With 1 base removed from V and 8 bases from J, the gap between germline ends came to 12 bases. This CDR3 contains 13 residues. In germline, CDR1 is SGHDT, CDR2 YYEEEE. The CDR3 DNA reads TGTGCCAGCAGCTTGCCGCAGGGTGAAGGCTACACCTTC. Its protein is CASSLPQGEGYTF.

J is TRBJ1-2 and V is TRBV28; 7 bases map to TRBD1. Germline CDR1 is MDHEN and CDR2 is SYDVKM. The CDR3 has 14 amino acids. V trimming: 8 bases; J trimming: 2 bases; junction bases outside the gene matches: 8. The CDR3 here is CASCVGTANYGYTF. The CDR3 DNA reads as TGTGCCAGCTGCGTAGGGACAGCGAACTATGGCTACACCTTC.

The CDR3 DNA sequence: TGTGCCAGCAGCTTGTTTGCGTCAGGGGCCTCCTACGAGCAGTACTTC. This sequence encodes CASSLFASGASYEQYF. This chain connects TRBV7-8 to TRBJ2-7; D is possibly TRBD1 (6 bases). The CDR3 runs 16 residues. Germline CDR1 is SGHVS and CDR2 is FQNEAQ. The V and J ends lost 3 bases and 0 bases respectively, with 15 bases between them.

The chain carries TRBV19 and TRBJ1-1; D may be TRBD1 (6 bases). Germline CDR1 is LNHDA and CDR2 is SQIVND (reference sequence). This CDR3 region has 16 residues. Trimming cost V 5 bases and J 3 bases, with 19 bases left between them. CDR3 bases: TGTGCCAGTAGTGTTTGGGGGCGGGCTGGGGACACTGAAGCTTTCTTT. This encodes CASSVWGRAGDTEAFF.

This clone was seen only a few times. The V call is TRBV6-2 or TRBV6-3, the J call TRBJ1-5; the D is unclear. V was trimmed by 2 bases and J by 11 bases, leaving 22 bases between them. The CDR3 has 16 amino acids. Germline CDR1 and CDR2: MNHEY and SVGEGT. Here the CDR3 DNA reads TGTGCCAGCAGTTACCCGGGTCTAGGAGGGAATTGGGCCCAGCATTTT. Translated, it gives CASSYPGLGGNWAQHF.

DNA for the CDR3: TGCGCCAGCAGCCAAACAGCGGGGAGCAATCAGCCCCAGCATTTT. Translation gives CASSQTAGSNQPQHF. The rearrangement links TRBV4-3 to TRBJ1-5; D call uncertain. V was clipped by 2 bases and J by 1 base, with 9 bases between them. The CDR3 totals 15 residues. In germline, CDR1 is LGHNA, CDR2 YSLEER.

Remarks on this clone: The sample carries other DNA sequences with the same CDR3. The chain has TRBV15 and TRBJ2-7, with D maybe TRBD2 (5 bases). Between the trimmed V and J ends, which lost 0 bases and 7 bases, there was a span of 13 bases. The CDR3 extends over 14 amino acids. The germline gives CDR1 LNHNV, CDR2 YYDKDF (reference sequence). The CDR3 DNA sequence: TGTGCCACCAGCAGAGATACGCAGAGGAGGGAGCAGTACTTC. Protein sequence: CATSRDTQRREQYF.

This chain uses TRBV10-3 with TRBJ1-2; 8 nucleotides align to TRBD1. The length of the CDR3 is 13 residues. Trimming took 4 bases from V and 6 from J; bases not matched to a gene: 4. Germline lookup yields CDR1 ENHRY and CDR2 SYGVKD. CDR3 DNA: TGTGCCATCAGTGGGACAGGGAATGATGGCTACACCTTC. Translation: CAISGTGNDGYTF.

The V and J genes are TRBV6-5 and TRBJ2-7; 10 bases match TRBD2. Trimming removed 5 bases from V and 2 bases from J; junction bases left unmatched: 6. The CDR3 contains 15 residues. Germline V gene data show CDR1 as MNHEY and CDR2 as SVGAGI. The DNA for the CDR3 is TGTGCCAGCAGTCCTAGCGGGGGAACAACCTACGAGCAGTACTTC. It yields the protein CASSPSGGTTYEQYF.

The genes are TRBV7-2 and TRBJ1-1, with a weak D call TRBD1 (6 bases). Germline-derived CDR1 and CDR2 are SGHTA and FQGNSA. V was clipped by 4 bases and J by 2 bases, with 8 bases between them. The CDR3 sequence is 13 residues long. CDR3 loop: CASSSDRNTEAFF. The CDR3 DNA is TGTGCCAGCAGCTCGGACAGAAACACTGAAGCTTTCTTT.

The chain has TRBV6-2 or TRBV6-3 and TRBJ2-7, with 7 bases aligning to TRBD1. This CDR3 region has 13 residues. V lost 6 bases and J lost 1; bases outside the gene matches: 3. CDR1 MNHEY and CDR2 SVGEGT come from the germline V gene. The CDR3 spells CASSRQGSYEQYF. In nucleotides, the CDR3 is TGTGCCAGCAGCCGACAGGGTTCCTACGAGCAGTACTTC.

Here the CDR3 reads CASSLGDNGNTIYF. The CDR3, as DNA: TGCGCCAGCAGCTTGGGGGACAACGGAAACACCATATATTTT. This chain joins TRBV5-1 and TRBJ1-3; possibly TRBD1 for D (6 bases). CDR1 and CDR2 (germline): SGHRS, YFSETQ. The V end lost 0 bases, the J end lost 4 bases, and 8 bases lay between the germline ends. This CDR3 comprises 14 residues. Looking up the rest from reference TRBV5-1 and TRBJ1-3 gives the full variable domain: KAGVTQTPRYLIKTRGQQVTLSCSPISGHRSVSWYQQTPGQGLQFLFEYFSETQRNKGNFPGRFSGRQFSNSRSEMNVSTLELGDSALYLCASSLGDNGNTIYFGEGSWLTVV.

The chain employs TRBV5-1 and TRBJ1-4; D may be TRBD1 (5 bases). Germline V lookup: CDR1 SGHRS, CDR2 YFSETQ. The germline V and J ends were trimmed by 4 bases and 8 bases, with 18 bases remaining between them. The CDR3 is 15 amino acids. The CDR3 DNA is TGCGCCAGCAGCGAAATACCGGGACTTTGGGAAAAACTGTTTTTT. Translation gives CASSEIPGLWEKLFF.

The rearrangement joins TRBV5-8 to TRBJ1-1; TRBD1 matches 7 bases. Trimming cost V 4 bases and J 0 bases; bases outside gene matches: 6. The CDR3 runs to 15 residues. Germline assignment: CDR1 SGHTS and CDR2 YDEGEE. The CDR3 is CASSGGQSMNTEAFF. The CDR3 DNA follows: TGTGCCAGCAGCGGGGGACAGTCCATGAACACTGAAGCTTTCTTT.

V usage is TRBV25-1 and J usage is TRBJ1-1; D may be TRBD1 (6 bases). CDR3 length: 13 amino acids. Germline-derived CDR1 and CDR2 are MGHDK and SYGVNS. Trimming took 7 bases from V and 9 from J, leaving 18 bases between them. CDR3 protein: CASTKWDTGKAFF. The CDR3 bases are TGTGCCAGCACTAAATGGGACACAGGGAAAGCTTTCTTT.

The V gene is TRBV12-3 or TRBV12-4, the J gene TRBJ2-7; the D gene is possibly TRBD2 (6 bases). The V and J ends lost 7 bases and 7 bases respectively, with 14 bases between them. CDR3 length equals 12 residues. The CDR3 region is CASNSGEREQYF. CDR3 coding DNA: TGTGCCAGCAACTCGGGGGAGCGGGAGCAGTACTTC.

The chain recombines TRBV10-3 with TRBJ2-7, with a tentative D call TRBD2 (6 bases). Trimming cost V 6 bases and J 4 bases, with 16 bases left between them. The CDR3 covers 14 residues. Germline V lookup: CDR1 ENHRY, CDR2 SYGVKD. This chain's CDR3 is CAIRAPEAGYEQYF. DNA of the CDR3: TGTGCCATCAGGGCCCCGGAGGCGGGGTACGAGCAGTACTTC.

This clone has just a few counts. The gene calls are TRBV2 and TRBJ1-2, with D unresolved. Trimming left V 3 bases short and J 8 bases short, with 19 bases between. Per the germline V gene, CDR1 is SNHLY and CDR2 is FYNNEI. The CDR3 sequence is 15 residues long. The CDR3 here is CASSDNTAQVRGYTF. In DNA, the CDR3 is TGTGCCAGCAGTGATAACACAGCTCAGGTTAGAGGCTACACCTTC. Complete variable domain (other parts from reference TRBV2 and TRBJ1-2): EPEVTQTPSHQVTQMGQEVILRCVPISNHLYFYWYRQILGQKVEFLVSFYNNEISEKSEIFDDQFSVERPDGSNFTLKIRSTKLEDSAMYFCASSDNTAQVRGYTFGSGTRLTVV.

The rearrangement uses TRBV7-6 and TRBJ2-5, with a possible D match to TRBD2 (6 bases). V was pared by 4 bases and J by 5 bases, with 11 bases between. The CDR3 covers 13 residues. Germline values: CDR1 SGHVS, CDR2 FNYEAQ. CDR3: CASSSTREETQYF. In DNA, the CDR3 is TGTGCCAGCAGCTCAACCCGGGAGGAGACCCAGTACTTC.

The chain is built from TRBV3-1 (or the pseudogene TRBV3-2) and TRBJ2-2, with 9 bases aligning to TRBD1. Germline trimming cut 5 bases from V and 3 bases from J; bases unmatched to any gene: 1. The CDR3 runs 14 residues. Germline V CDR1 and CDR2: LGHDT, YNNKEL (reference sequence). The CDR3 DNA sequence: TGTGCCAGCAGCAGGACAGGGGACACCGGGGAGCTGTTTTTT. This gives the protein CASSRTGDTGELFF.

This clone was recorded once. The J gene is TRBJ1-4, the V gene TRBV6-5; D is perhaps TRBD1 (5 bases). The CDR3 has 16 residues. V lost 4 bases and J lost 7, with 19 bases in between. Germline CDR1 and CDR2: MNHEY and SVGAGI. CDR3 bases: TGTGCCAGCAGTTTTAATCCAGGGTTCGGGTCTGAAAAACTGTTTTTT. It translates to CASSFNPGFGSEKLFF.

The chain carries TRBV5-5 and TRBJ1-6; possibly TRBD1 for D (5 bases). This CDR3 is built from 14 residues. Trimming shortened V by 6 bases and J by 5 bases, and 12 bases separated the two germline ends. Germline V CDR1 and CDR2: SGHKS, YYEKEE (reference sequence). The CDR3 coding sequence is TGTGCCAGCACCCTGGGGCAGGATAATTCACCCCTCCACTTT. Residues: CASTLGQDNSPLHF.

V is TRBV6-5 and J is TRBJ1-1; tentative D call: TRBD1 (5 bases). The V gene's germline CDR1 is MNHEY and CDR2 SVGAGI. V was clipped by 5 bases and J by 0 bases, with 10 bases between them. This CDR3 is 14 amino acids long. The CDR3 loop is CASSRDYMNTEAFF. DNA for the CDR3: TGTGCCAGCAGTAGGGACTACATGAACACTGAAGCTTTCTTT.

A single count supports this clone. V usage is TRBV4-3 and J usage is TRBJ1-3; weak D call: TRBD1 (5 bases). V gave up 1 base and J gave up 0 bases, with 13 bases separating them. From germline, CDR1 is LGHNA and CDR2 YSLEER. This CDR3 is 17 amino acids long. CDR3 in amino acids: CASSQVLTRASGNTIYF. CDR3 coding DNA: TGCGCCAGCAGCCAAGTTTTGACCAGGGCCTCTGGAAACACCATATATTTT.